One T cell receptor (beta chain) is described in this entry. The target antigen is unknown. This entry belongs to a study of beta chain features in type 1 diabetes. Study-level background: The study found patients and healthy donors alike in age, gender and cell yields. Broader study findings: TCRB CDR3s were moderately but significantly shorter in Type 1 diabetes patients in all four CD4+ subsets. Within the patient group, naive, central memory and Treg TCRB repertoires appeared more similar to each other than within healthy donors.

Every participating donor gave one draw, a heparinised blood sample averaging about 110 mL. Researchers reported sorting CD4+ naive, central memory, regulatory and stem cell-like memory cells via CD45RO/CCR7/CD25/CD127/CD95/CD27. The CDR3 loop spans 15 amino acids. CDR1 and CDR2 (germline): MNHEY, SMNVEV (reference sequence). V lost 7 bases to trimming and J lost 6 bases, with 19 bases between them. Every bit of the isolated RNA underwent reverse transcription, so sequencing read expressed TCRB transcripts. Using immunoSEQ multiplex PCR, the repertoire was profiled, and TCRdb retains in-frame clones only, with some absent. Of more than 250,000 clones in the sample, just over 20% were seen once.

The chain combines TRBV27 with TRBJ2-1; a possible D gene is TRBD1 (6 bases). The TCR originated in a middle-aged woman with type 1 diabetes. Sequenced input: naive CD4+ T cells from blood. CDR3 sequence (DNA): TGTGCCAGCACCTCCGTGAAAGGGGGATTCAATGAGCAGTTCTTC. Translation gives CASTSVKGGFNEQFF.